The clone carrying this T cell receptor (beta chain) was recorded only once. Its antigen is currently unknown. This sample was included in a study of T cell responses to AZD1222 COVID-19 vaccine. Broader study findings: Donors, mostly white British, included more females; clonal diversity was possibly underestimated.

CDR3 size: 15 residues. Germline loops: CDR1 SGHVS, CDR2 FQNEAQ. The ends lost 2 bases at V and 2 bases at J; junction bases unmatched: 4. Profiled with immunoSEQ multiplex PCR; TCRdb holds only in-frame clones, not every one. The sample includes 90,000 to 150,000 clones, just under 90% of them seen just once. The chain carries TRBV7-8 and TRBJ2-3; 7 bases match TRBD1. This TCR derives from an adult in good health. The sample was peripheral blood, taken on day 0 of AZD1222 vaccination. In DNA, the CDR3 is TGTGCCAGCAGCTTATGGGACAGTGTCACAGATACGCAGTATTTT. It translates to CASSLWDSVTDTQYF.